A single sample is the source of the 2 T cell receptor beta chains below, sequenced in a study of blood T cell repertoires in COVID-19. This table comes from immunoSEQ multiplex PCR, and its TCRdb copy is limited to in-frame clones, with some not included. Of tens of thousands of clones in the sample, about nine tenths were seen once. The sample comprised peripheral blood. The receptors were gathered from a man between 65 and 80 years old with active or convalescent COVID-19.

This chain connects TRBV6-6 to TRBJ2-1; no firm D call. V was clipped by 2 bases and J by 8 bases, with 4 bases between them. The CDR3 sequence is 11 residues long. The germline V gene has CDR1 MNHNY and CDR2 SVGAGI (reference sequence). CDR3 residues: CASSYLYEQFF. DNA for the CDR3: TGTGCCAGCAGTTACCTATATGAGCAGTTCTTC.

The chain recombines TRBV2 with TRBJ1-5, with 8 bases that match TRBD1. The CDR3 contains 13 residues. CDR1 is SNHLY and CDR2 is FYNNEI in the germline V gene. Trimming took 6 bases from V and 4 from J; bases not matched to a gene: 2. CDR3 in DNA: TGTGCCAGCAGACAGGGGGAAAATCAGCCCCAGCATTTT. It yields the protein CASRQGENQPQHF.